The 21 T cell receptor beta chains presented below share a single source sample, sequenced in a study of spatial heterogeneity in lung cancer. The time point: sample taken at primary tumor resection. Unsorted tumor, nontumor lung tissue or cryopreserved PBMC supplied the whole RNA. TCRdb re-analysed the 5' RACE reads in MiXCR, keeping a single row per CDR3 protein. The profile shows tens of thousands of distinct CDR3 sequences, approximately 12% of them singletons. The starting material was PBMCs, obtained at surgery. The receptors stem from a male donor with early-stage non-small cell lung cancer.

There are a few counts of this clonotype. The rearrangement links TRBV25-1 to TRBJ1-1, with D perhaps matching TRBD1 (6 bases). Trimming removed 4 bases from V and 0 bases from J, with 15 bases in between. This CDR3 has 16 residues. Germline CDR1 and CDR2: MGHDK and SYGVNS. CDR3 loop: CASSGIGHRVNTEAFF. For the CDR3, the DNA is TGTGCCAGCAGTGGGATTGGTCACAGGGTGAACACTGAAGCTTTCTTT.

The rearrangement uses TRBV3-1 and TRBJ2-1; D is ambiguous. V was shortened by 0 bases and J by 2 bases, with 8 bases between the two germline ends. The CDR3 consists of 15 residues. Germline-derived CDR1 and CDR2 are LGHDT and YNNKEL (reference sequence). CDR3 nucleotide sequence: TGTGCCAGCAGCCAAGATCTTACGCCCTACAATGAGCAGTTCTTC. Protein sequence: CASSQDLTPYNEQFF.

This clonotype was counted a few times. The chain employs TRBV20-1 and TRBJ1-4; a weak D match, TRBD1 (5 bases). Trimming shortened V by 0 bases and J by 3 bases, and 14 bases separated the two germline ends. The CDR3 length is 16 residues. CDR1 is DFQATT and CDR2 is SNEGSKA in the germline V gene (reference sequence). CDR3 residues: CSARDPRGSSNEKLFF. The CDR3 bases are TGCAGTGCTAGAGACCCTCGGGGGAGTTCTAATGAAAAACTGTTTTTT.

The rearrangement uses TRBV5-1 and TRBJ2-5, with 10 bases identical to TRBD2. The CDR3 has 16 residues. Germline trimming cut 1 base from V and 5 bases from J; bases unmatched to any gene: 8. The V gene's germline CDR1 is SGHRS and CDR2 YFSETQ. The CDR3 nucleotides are TGCGCCAGCAGCTTGTGGACTAGCGGAGGCCAGGAGACCCAGTACTTC. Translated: CASSLWTSGGQETQYF.

The CDR3 DNA reads as TGTGCCAGCACTTTACTAGCGGTTAGCTCCTACAATGAGCAGTTCTTC. Protein sequence: CASTLLAVSSYNEQFF. The rearrangement joins TRBV6-2 or TRBV6-3 to TRBJ2-1, with 8 bases lining up with TRBD2. The length of the CDR3 is 16 residues. Per germline, CDR1 MNHEY and CDR2 SVGEGT. J lost 0 bases, V lost 7 bases, and 8 bases had no gene match.

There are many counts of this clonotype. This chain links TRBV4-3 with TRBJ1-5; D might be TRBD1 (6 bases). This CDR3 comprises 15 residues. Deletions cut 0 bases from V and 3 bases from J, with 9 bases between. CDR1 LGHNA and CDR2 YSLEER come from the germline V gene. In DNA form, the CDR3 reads TGCGCCAGCAGCCAAGAAACAGGGTTCAATCAGCCCCAGCATTTT. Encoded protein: CASSQETGFNQPQHF.

The DNA of the CDR3 is TGCAGTGCTAGAGATCGAACTGGTCGGAACATTCAGTACTTC. Residues: CSARDRTGRNIQYF. The J gene is TRBJ2-4, the V gene TRBV20-1; unclear D gene. Per germline, CDR1 DFQATT and CDR2 SNEGSKA (reference sequence). The CDR3 covers 14 residues. Trimming shortened V by 0 bases and J by 7 bases, and 13 bases separated the two germline ends.

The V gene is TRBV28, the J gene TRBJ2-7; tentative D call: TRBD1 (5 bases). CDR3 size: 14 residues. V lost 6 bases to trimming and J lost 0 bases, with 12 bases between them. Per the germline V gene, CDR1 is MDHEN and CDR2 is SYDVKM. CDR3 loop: CASSRTQSSYEQYF. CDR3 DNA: TGTGCCAGCAGCCGGACACAGAGCTCCTACGAGCAGTACTTC.

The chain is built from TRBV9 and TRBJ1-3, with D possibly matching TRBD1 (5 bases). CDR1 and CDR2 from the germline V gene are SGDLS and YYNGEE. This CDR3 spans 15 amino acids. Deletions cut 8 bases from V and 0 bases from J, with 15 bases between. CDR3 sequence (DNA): TGTGCCAGTTCGCAGGGCCCTATCTCTGGAAACACCATATATTTT. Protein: CASSQGPISGNTIYF.

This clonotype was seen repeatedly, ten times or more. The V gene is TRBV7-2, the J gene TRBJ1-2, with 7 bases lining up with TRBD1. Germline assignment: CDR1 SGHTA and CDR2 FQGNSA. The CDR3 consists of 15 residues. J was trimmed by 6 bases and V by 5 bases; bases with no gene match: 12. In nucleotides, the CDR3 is TGTGCCAGCAGCCCCTGGACAGGCGCCGGGGATGGCTACACCTTC. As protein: CASSPWTGAGDGYTF.

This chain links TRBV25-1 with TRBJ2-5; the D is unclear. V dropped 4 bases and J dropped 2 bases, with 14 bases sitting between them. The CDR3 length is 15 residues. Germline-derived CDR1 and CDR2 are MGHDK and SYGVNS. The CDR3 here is CASSGWGAGQETQYF. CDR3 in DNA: TGTGCCAGCAGTGGCTGGGGTGCCGGGCAAGAGACCCAGTACTTC.

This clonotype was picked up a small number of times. CDR3 in amino acids: CASSLSQGASGNTIYF. As DNA, the CDR3 is TGTGCCAGCAGCTTATCGCAGGGGGCAAGTGGTAACACCATATATTTT. The rearrangement uses TRBV7-2 and TRBJ1-3; 8 positions agree with TRBD1. The germline CDR1 and CDR2 sequences are SGHTA and FQGNSA. Trimming cost V 2 bases and J 7 bases; bases outside gene matches: 10. This CDR3 contains 16 residues.

The CDR3 reads CASSPRGSASSGANVLTF. As DNA, the CDR3 is TGTGCCAGCAGCCCGCGGGGTAGCGCTAGCTCTGGGGCCAACGTCCTGACTTTC. This chain joins TRBV9 and TRBJ2-6; tentative D call: TRBD2 (6 bases). The CDR3 runs to 18 residues. Trimming took 4 bases from V and 0 from J, leaving 17 bases between them. Germline CDR1 and CDR2: SGDLS and YYNGEE.

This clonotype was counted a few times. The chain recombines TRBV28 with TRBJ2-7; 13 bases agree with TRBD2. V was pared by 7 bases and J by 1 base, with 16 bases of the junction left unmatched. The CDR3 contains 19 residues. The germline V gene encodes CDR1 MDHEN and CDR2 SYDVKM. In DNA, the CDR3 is TGTGCCAGCACCGATCCAGGACTAGCGGGAGTTAGGCAGTCCTACGAGCAGTACTTC. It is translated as CASTDPGLAGVRQSYEQYF.

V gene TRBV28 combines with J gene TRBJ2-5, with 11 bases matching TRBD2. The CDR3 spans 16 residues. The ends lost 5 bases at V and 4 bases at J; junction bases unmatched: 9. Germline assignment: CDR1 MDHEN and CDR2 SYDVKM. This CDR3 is CASSDDSGRGVETQYF. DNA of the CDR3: TGTGCCAGCAGTGACGATAGCGGGAGGGGGGTAGAGACCCAGTACTTC.

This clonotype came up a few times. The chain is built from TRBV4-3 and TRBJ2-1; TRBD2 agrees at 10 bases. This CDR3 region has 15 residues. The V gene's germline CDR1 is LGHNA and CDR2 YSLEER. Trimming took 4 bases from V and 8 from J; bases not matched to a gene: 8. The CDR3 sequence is CASSPRVSGGYEQFF. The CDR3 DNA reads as TGCGCCAGCAGCCCTCGTGTTAGCGGGGGGTATGAGCAGTTCTTC.

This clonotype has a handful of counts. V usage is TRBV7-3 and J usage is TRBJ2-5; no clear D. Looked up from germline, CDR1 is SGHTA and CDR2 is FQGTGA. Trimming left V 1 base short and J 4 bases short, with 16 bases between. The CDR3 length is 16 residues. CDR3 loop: CASSLNGPGVGETQYF. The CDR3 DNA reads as TGTGCCAGCAGCTTAAACGGCCCTGGGGTAGGAGAGACCCAGTACTTC.

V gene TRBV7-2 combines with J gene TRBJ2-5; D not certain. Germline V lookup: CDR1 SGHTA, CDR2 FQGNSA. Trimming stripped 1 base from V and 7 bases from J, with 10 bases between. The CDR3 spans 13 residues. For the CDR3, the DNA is TGTGCCAGCAGCTTAGGAGGTGCAGGGACCCAGTACTTC. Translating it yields CASSLGGAGTQYF.

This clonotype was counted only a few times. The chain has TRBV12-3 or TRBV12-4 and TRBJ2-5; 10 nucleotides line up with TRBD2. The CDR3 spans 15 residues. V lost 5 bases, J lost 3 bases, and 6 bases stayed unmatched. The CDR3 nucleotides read TGTGCCAGCAGTCCCTCTAGCGGGAGAGAAGAGACCCAGTACTTC. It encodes CASSPSSGREETQYF.

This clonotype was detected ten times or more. CDR3 loop: CSARDRSTKNIQYF. DNA of the CDR3: TGCAGCGCTAGGGACAGGTCGACCAAAAACATTCAGTACTTC. The V and J genes are TRBV29-1 and TRBJ2-4; 8 bases are shared with TRBD1. Germline CDR1 reads SQVTM; CDR2 reads ANQGSEA. The CDR3 contains 14 residues. V was pared by 7 bases and J by 2 bases, with 7 bases of the junction left unmatched.

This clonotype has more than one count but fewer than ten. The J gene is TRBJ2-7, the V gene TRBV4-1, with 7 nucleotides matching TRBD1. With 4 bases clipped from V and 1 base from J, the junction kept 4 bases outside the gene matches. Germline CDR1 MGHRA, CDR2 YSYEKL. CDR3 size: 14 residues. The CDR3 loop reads CASSPRQGSYEQYF. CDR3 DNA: TGCGCCAGCAGCCCCCGACAGGGTTCCTACGAGCAGTACTTC.